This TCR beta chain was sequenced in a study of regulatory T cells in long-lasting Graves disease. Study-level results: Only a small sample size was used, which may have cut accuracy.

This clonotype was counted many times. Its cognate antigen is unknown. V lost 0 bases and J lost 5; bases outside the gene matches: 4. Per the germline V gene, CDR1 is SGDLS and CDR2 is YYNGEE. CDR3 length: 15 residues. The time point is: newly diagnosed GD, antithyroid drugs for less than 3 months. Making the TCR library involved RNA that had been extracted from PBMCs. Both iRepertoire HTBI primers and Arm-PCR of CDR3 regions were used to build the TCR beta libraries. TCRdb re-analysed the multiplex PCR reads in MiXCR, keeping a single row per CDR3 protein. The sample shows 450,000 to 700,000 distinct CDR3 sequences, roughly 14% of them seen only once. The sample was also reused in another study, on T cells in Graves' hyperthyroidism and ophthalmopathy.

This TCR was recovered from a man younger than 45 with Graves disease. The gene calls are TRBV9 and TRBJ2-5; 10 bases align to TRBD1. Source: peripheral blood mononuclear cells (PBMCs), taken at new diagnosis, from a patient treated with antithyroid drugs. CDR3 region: CASSVVGTGEETQYF. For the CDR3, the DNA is TGTGCCAGCAGCGTAGTGGGGACAGGGGAGGAGACCCAGTACTTC. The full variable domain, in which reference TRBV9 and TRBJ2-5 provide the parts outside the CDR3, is DSGVTQTPKHLITATGQRVTLRCSPRSGDLSVYWYQQSLDQGLQFLIQYYNGEERAKGNILERFSAQQFPDLHSELNLSSLELGDSALYFCASSVVGTGEETQYFGPGTRLLVL.